The TCR beta chain described here comes from a study of blood T cell repertoires in COVID-19. Assay: immunoSEQ multiplex PCR; the TCRdb copy retains only in-frame clones and omits some. The table includes about 250,000 clones, more than 80% detected once. Membership in each cohort depended on participant-reported clinical history. The sequencing sample was made of PBMCs or T cells enriched from blood (not recorded which). The source of this sequence is a woman between 18 and 30 years old who had recovered from COVID-19.

This CDR3 reads CASSPGATNEKLFF. Written as DNA, the CDR3 is TGTGCCAGCAGCCCCGGTGCAACTAATGAAAAACTGTTTTTT. The rearrangement joins TRBV2 to TRBJ1-4; unclear D gene. V lost 6 bases to trimming and J lost 0 bases, with 8 bases between them. This CDR3 spans 14 amino acids. The V gene's germline CDR1 is SNHLY and CDR2 FYNNEI.